A selection of T cell receptor beta chains follows, all from one sample in a study of blood T cell repertoires in COVID-19. The table came from immunoSEQ multiplex PCR; TCRdb's copy has only in-frame clones and leaves some out. Here the sample spans 140,000 or so clones, around 90% being singletons. What was sequenced was peripheral blood. The receptors shown here come from a woman in her 50s with acute or convalescent COVID-19. Each CDR3 is given with its conserved first and last residue. The order of the fields is CDR3 protein, CDR3 DNA, V gene, clone size, D gene, J gene. The D gene is left open where the match is weak. Clone size is given for some rows only: seen once, a few or many times, or a class if the clone is expanded.

cdr3_aa: CASSEARDSNQPQHF
cdr3_nt: TGTGCCAGCAGTGAAGCGCGGGACAGCAATCAGCCCCAGCATTTT
v_call: TRBV2
clone_size: once
d_call: .
j_call: TRBJ1-5

cdr3_aa: CASSEGERRSYEQYF
cdr3_nt: TGTGCCAGCAGCGAGGGGGAGAGAAGATCCTACGAGCAGTACTTC
v_call: TRBV9
clone_size: .
d_call: .
j_call: TRBJ2-7

cdr3_aa: CASSFGYRDHEQYF
cdr3_nt: TGTGCCAGCAGCTTCGGATACAGGGATCACGAGCAGTACTTC
v_call: TRBV5-5
clone_size: .
d_call: .
j_call: TRBJ2-7

cdr3_aa: CASRQQDNSGNTIYF
cdr3_nt: TGTGCCAGCAGACAACAGGATAACTCTGGAAACACCATATATTTT
v_call: TRBV28
clone_size: .
d_call: .
j_call: TRBJ1-3

cdr3_aa: CASSVVGTSGAVGTQYF
cdr3_nt: TGTGCCAGCAGCGTAGTGGGGACTAGCGGGGCAGTAGGGACCCAGTACTTC
v_call: TRBV9
clone_size: once
d_call: TRBD2
j_call: TRBJ2-5

cdr3_aa: CASSRGRTGPYQETQYF
cdr3_nt: TGTGCCAGCAGCCGAGGCCGGACAGGCCCGTACCAAGAGACCCAGTACTTC
v_call: TRBV11-2
clone_size: few
d_call: TRBD1
j_call: TRBJ2-5

cdr3_aa: CASSKEGEGCSYNSPLHF
cdr3_nt: TGTGCCAGCAGCAAAGAGGGGGAGGGATGCTCCTATAATTCACCCCTCCACTTT
v_call: TRBV21-1
clone_size: .
d_call: .
j_call: TRBJ1-6

cdr3_aa: CASSQGAVGQPQHF
cdr3_nt: TGTGCCAGCAGCCAAGGGGCCGTGGGCCAGCCCCAGCATTTT
v_call: TRBV4-2
clone_size: .
d_call: .
j_call: TRBJ1-5

cdr3_aa: CASSLEGAGTYSYNEQFF
cdr3_nt: TGTGCCAGCAGCTTAGAGGGGGCAGGGACCTACTCCTACAATGAGCAGTTCTTC
v_call: TRBV11-3
clone_size: .
d_call: .
j_call: TRBJ2-1

cdr3_aa: CASSQGTGEGLQPQHF
cdr3_nt: TGTGCCAGCAGCCAAGGGACAGGGGAGGGCCTCCAGCCCCAGCATTTT
v_call: TRBV3-1/TRBV3-2
clone_size: .
d_call: TRBD1
j_call: TRBJ1-5

cdr3_aa: CASSSARDSNMNTEAFF
cdr3_nt: TGCGCCAGCAGCAGCGCCAGGGACAGCAACATGAACACTGAAGCTTTCTTT
v_call: TRBV5-1
clone_size: .
d_call: TRBD1
j_call: TRBJ1-1

cdr3_aa: CASSLVGGGTYNEQFF
cdr3_nt: TGTGCCAGCAGCTTAGTTGGCGGGGGCACTTACAATGAGCAGTTCTTC
v_call: TRBV7-2
clone_size: .
d_call: .
j_call: TRBJ2-1

cdr3_aa: CAWSVPDSKGHGYTF
cdr3_nt: TGTGCCTGGAGTGTACCGGACTCAAAAGGACATGGCTACACCTTC
v_call: TRBV30
clone_size: once
d_call: .
j_call: TRBJ1-2

cdr3_aa: CASSDLLERDEQYF
cdr3_nt: TGTGCCAGCAGTGACTTACTAGAGCGCGACGAGCAGTACTTC
v_call: TRBV2
clone_size: .
d_call: .
j_call: TRBJ2-7

cdr3_aa: CASSREDTQYF
cdr3_nt: TGTGCCAGCAGCCGGGAGGATACGCAGTATTTT
v_call: TRBV5-4
clone_size: .
d_call: .
j_call: TRBJ2-3

cdr3_aa: CASSRNLRDRGFVNEQYF
cdr3_nt: TGCGCCAGCAGTCGAAACCTCAGGGACAGGGGGTTTGTAAACGAGCAGTACTTC
v_call: TRBV23-1
clone_size: .
d_call: TRBD1
j_call: TRBJ2-7

cdr3_aa: CASSLDLGEAFF
cdr3_nt: TGCGCCAGCAGCTTGGATCTCGGTGAAGCTTTCTTT
v_call: TRBV5-1
clone_size: .
d_call: .
j_call: TRBJ1-1

cdr3_aa: CASSPRQGVIGNQPQHF
cdr3_nt: TGTGCCAGCAGTCCAAGACAGGGGGTTATTGGCAATCAGCCCCAGCATTTT
v_call: TRBV6-7
clone_size: .
d_call: TRBD1
j_call: TRBJ1-5

cdr3_aa: CASSQADASGRGSDTQYF
cdr3_nt: TGTGCCAGCAGCCAGGCCGACGCTAGCGGGAGGGGCTCAGATACGCAGTATTTT
v_call: TRBV3-1/TRBV3-2
clone_size: .
d_call: TRBD2
j_call: TRBJ2-3

cdr3_aa: CASSVGGAGNTEAFF
cdr3_nt: TGTGCCAGCAGCGTGGGGGGGGCCGGGAACACTGAAGCTTTCTTT
v_call: TRBV28
clone_size: once
d_call: .
j_call: TRBJ1-1

cdr3_aa: CASSLRQGGQPQHF
cdr3_nt: TGTGCCAGCAGCTTGAGGCAGGGCGGTCAGCCCCAGCATTTT
v_call: TRBV5-6
clone_size: .
d_call: .
j_call: TRBJ1-5

cdr3_aa: CASSFDRGPYEQYF
cdr3_nt: TGTGCCAGCAGTTTTGACAGGGGACCCTACGAGCAGTACTTC
v_call: TRBV6-5
clone_size: .
d_call: TRBD1
j_call: TRBJ2-7

cdr3_aa: CATSRATGGYQPQHF
cdr3_nt: TGTGCCACCAGCAGGGCTACAGGGGGCTATCAGCCCCAGCATTTT
v_call: TRBV15
clone_size: .
d_call: TRBD1
j_call: TRBJ1-5

cdr3_aa: CASSFGGLGLSTDTQYF
cdr3_nt: TGTGCCAGCAGCTTCGGGGGTTTAGGGTTGAGCACAGATACGCAGTATTTT
v_call: TRBV5-4
clone_size: .
d_call: .
j_call: TRBJ2-3

cdr3_aa: CASSLEIGGSDTQYF
cdr3_nt: TGTGCCAGCAGCTTAGAAATCGGCGGGAGTGATACGCAGTATTTT
v_call: TRBV7-3
clone_size: .
d_call: TRBD2
j_call: TRBJ2-3

cdr3_aa: CASSFARVYGYTF
cdr3_nt: TGCGCCAGCAGCTTTGCCAGGGTCTATGGCTACACCTTC
v_call: TRBV5-1
clone_size: .
d_call: .
j_call: TRBJ1-2

cdr3_aa: CASSASGGDYEQYF
cdr3_nt: TGTGCCAGTAGTGCGAGCGGGGGAGACTACGAGCAGTACTTC
v_call: TRBV19
clone_size: .
d_call: TRBD2
j_call: TRBJ2-7

cdr3_aa: CASVGTGGGETQYF
cdr3_nt: TGTGCCTCCGTCGGGACAGGGGGGGGAGAGACCCAGTACTTC
v_call: TRBV6-5
clone_size: .
d_call: TRBD1
j_call: TRBJ2-5